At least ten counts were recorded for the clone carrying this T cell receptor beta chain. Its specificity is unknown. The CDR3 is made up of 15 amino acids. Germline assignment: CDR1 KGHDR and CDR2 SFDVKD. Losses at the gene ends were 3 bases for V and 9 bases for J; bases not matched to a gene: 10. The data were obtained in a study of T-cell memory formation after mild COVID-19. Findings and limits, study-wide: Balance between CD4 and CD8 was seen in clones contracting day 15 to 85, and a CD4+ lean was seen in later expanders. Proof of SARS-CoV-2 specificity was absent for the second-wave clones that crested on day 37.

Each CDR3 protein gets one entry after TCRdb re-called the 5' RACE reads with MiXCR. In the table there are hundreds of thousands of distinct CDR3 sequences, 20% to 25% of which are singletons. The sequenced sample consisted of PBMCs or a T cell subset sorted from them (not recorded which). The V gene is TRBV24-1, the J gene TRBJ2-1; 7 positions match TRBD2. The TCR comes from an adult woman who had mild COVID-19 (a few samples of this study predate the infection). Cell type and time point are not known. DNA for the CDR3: TGTGCCACCAGTGATCCCCGGGGGAGGGGCGGTGAGCAGTTCTTC. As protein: CATSDPRGRGGEQFF.